This passage covers 30 T cell receptor beta chains from one sample sequenced in a study of Ad26.COV2.S vaccination and SARS-CoV-2 variants. Produced via immunoSEQ multiplex PCR; TCRdb's table is partial and in-frame only. The table has roughly 100,000 clones, about 78% seen once. The source material was peripheral blood, sampled after recovery from COVID-19. These receptors all stem from a human donor who had recovered from COVID-19.

The chain uses TRBV6-1 and TRBJ2-3; D gene unclear. Trimming removed 1 base at V and 8 bases at J, with 4 bases between. Per the germline V gene, CDR1 is MNHNS and CDR2 is SASEGT. The CDR3 loop spans 11 amino acids. The CDR3 here is CASSEVTTQYF. The CDR3 DNA follows: TGTGCCAGCAGTGAAGTGACTACGCAGTATTTT.

The V gene is TRBV28, the J gene TRBJ2-7; D unclear. CDR3 length: 13 amino acids. Germline V gene lookup returns CDR1 MDHEN and CDR2 SYDVKM. Trimming took off 8 bases at V and 2 bases at J, with 13 bases between the two ends. This chain's CDR3 is CASADPTTYEQYF. CDR3 bases: TGTGCCAGCGCGGACCCTACCACCTACGAGCAGTACTTC.

V and J are TRBV28 and TRBJ1-2; D might be TRBD1 (5 bases). The CDR3 sequence is 18 residues long. Germline V gene data show CDR1 as MDHEN and CDR2 as SYDVKM. V gave up 6 bases and J gave up 1 base, with 24 bases separating them. CDR3 sequence (DNA): TGTGCCAGCAGGCTATTCGGGACGGCCCGAAACATTAACTATGGCTACACCTTC. Encoded protein: CASRLFGTARNINYGYTF.

The CDR3 DNA is TGTGCCTGGACCAAAGGGGAGATGAACACTGAAGCTTTCTTT. Its translation: CAWTKGEMNTEAFF. The chain combines TRBV30 with TRBJ1-1; D is possibly TRBD1 (5 bases). CDR3 length equals 14 residues. The V end was cut by 4 bases, the J end by 0 bases, with 12 bases between. From germline, CDR1 is GTSNPN and CDR2 SVGIG (reference sequence).

The chain has TRBV5-1 and TRBJ1-3, with D possibly TRBD1 on 5 matching bases. The CDR3 covers 16 residues. The germline V gene has CDR1 SGHRS and CDR2 YFSETQ. V shed 0 bases and J shed 0 bases, with 10 bases lying between them. The CDR3 is CASSLGPGSSGNTIYF. The DNA of the CDR3 is TGCGCCAGCAGCTTGGGCCCAGGGAGCTCTGGAAACACCATATATTTT.

This clone has just a few counts. This chain joins TRBV7-2 and TRBJ2-5; D is unclear. Germline CDR1 and CDR2: SGHTA and FQGNSA. This CDR3 is 14 amino acids long. Trimming cost V 5 bases and J 2 bases, with 12 bases left between them. CDR3 sequence (DNA): TGTGCCAGCAGCCCTAGGGTGGCTCAAGAGACCCAGTACTTC. Residues: CASSPRVAQETQYF.

The gene calls are TRBV5-1 and TRBJ2-5; D not resolved. With 1 base removed from V and 0 bases from J, the gap between germline ends came to 10 bases. The germline gives CDR1 SGHRS, CDR2 YFSETQ. The CDR3 sequence is 15 residues long. CDR3 in DNA: TGCGCCAGCAGCTTGTCCCTCATCTACCAAGAGACCCAGTACTTC. This gives the protein CASSLSLIYQETQYF.

The V call is TRBV6-5, the J call TRBJ1-2, with D uncertain. V lost 4 bases and J 4 bases, leaving 16 bases between the germline ends. CDR3 size: 15 residues. Germline assignment: CDR1 MNHEY and CDR2 SVGAGI. CDR3 loop: CASSSTDGVLYGYTF. CDR3 coding DNA: TGTGCCAGCAGTTCTACGGACGGAGTACTCTATGGCTACACCTTC.

This clone was detected a few times. This chain connects TRBV9 to TRBJ2-3; D possibly corresponds to TRBD2 (6 bases). The germline V gene has CDR1 SGDLS and CDR2 YYNGEE. The CDR3 is made up of 15 amino acids. The V end lost 2 bases, the J end lost 5 bases, and 15 bases lay between the germline ends. The DNA of the CDR3 is TGTGCCAGCAGCGTGGGGACCCCGGGGGTAGATACGCAGTATTTT. Translated: CASSVGTPGVDTQYF.

The chain joins TRBV2 to TRBJ1-2; TRBD1 matches 7 bases. With V trimmed by 4 bases and J by 4 bases, 3 bases remained unmatched. The CDR3 totals 13 residues. Germline V gives CDR1 SNHLY, CDR2 FYNNEI. CDR3 nucleotides: TGTGCCAGCAGTGTCCGGGACAGCTATGGCTACACCTTC. Translation gives CASSVRDSYGYTF.

This sequence joins TRBV10-3 and TRBJ1-2; D gene ambiguous. The CDR3 consists of 12 residues. Germline-derived CDR1 and CDR2 are ENHRY and SYGVKD. V was shortened by 2 bases and J by 8 bases, with 9 bases between the two germline ends. DNA of the CDR3: TGTGCCATCAGTGAGAACGAGAGAGGCTACACCTTC. Encoded protein: CAISENERGYTF.

The chain uses TRBV9 and TRBJ2-2, with 10 bases matching TRBD2. Germline V gives CDR1 SGDLS, CDR2 YYNGEE. J lost 5 bases, V lost 3 bases, and 1 base had no gene match. The CDR3 is 14 residues long. CDR3 DNA: TGTGCCAGCAGCGAGCGGGGGGGTACCGGGGAGCTGTTTTTT. Translating it yields CASSERGGTGELFF.

The rearrangement uses TRBV5-6 and TRBJ1-1, with D possibly TRBD1 on 6 matching bases. The CDR3 is 16 residues long. V lost 5 bases to trimming and J lost 3 bases, with 20 bases between them. Germline loops: CDR1 SGHDT, CDR2 YYEEEE. The CDR3 here is CASSLDTGRWDTEAFF. The CDR3 DNA sequence: TGTGCCAGCAGTCTTGACACAGGGCGATGGGACACTGAAGCTTTCTTT.

A remark on this clone: This CDR3 is also generated by other DNA sequences in the sample. V usage is TRBV7-9 and J usage is TRBJ1-4, with D tentatively TRBD1 (6 bases). Germline CDR1 SEHNR, CDR2 FQNEAQ (reference sequence). V lost 1 base and J 7 bases, leaving 10 bases between the germline ends. The CDR3 extends over 14 amino acids. CDR3 in DNA: TGTGCCAGCAGCTTAGGGCAGGGGCGTGAAAAACTGTTTTTT. Translation: CASSLGQGREKLFF.

The chain links TRBV6-6 to TRBJ2-3, with 11 positions matching TRBD2. Germline CDR1 and CDR2: MNHNY and SVGAGI (reference sequence). V shed 5 bases and J 5 bases; nucleotides not matched to a gene: 12. The CDR3 is made up of 17 amino acids. CDR3 protein: CASSQRLAGNGEDTQYF. In DNA, the CDR3 is TGTGCCAGCAGTCAGCGACTAGCGGGGAATGGTGAAGATACGCAGTATTTT.

The chain has TRBV7-3 and TRBJ2-5; a weak D match, TRBD1 (5 bases). The CDR3 sequence is 13 residues long. The ends were cut back, 5 bases at V and 5 bases at J, with 12 bases in the middle. Germline CDR1 and CDR2: SGHTA and FQGTGA. The CDR3: CASSRGQGETQYF. In nucleotides, the CDR3 is TGTGCCAGCAGCAGAGGACAAGGGGAGACCCAGTACTTC.

The genes are TRBV28 and TRBJ2-7; D perhaps matches TRBD2 (6 bases). CDR3 length: 15 amino acids. Germline V lookup: CDR1 MDHEN, CDR2 SYDVKM. Trimming stripped 2 bases from V and 0 bases from J, with 11 bases between. CDR3 coding DNA: TGTGCCAGCAGTTTAGGCGCCGGGGGCTCCTACGAGCAGTACTTC. It codes for CASSLGAGGSYEQYF.

The chain links TRBV6-5 to TRBJ1-5; no clear D gene. This CDR3 spans 15 amino acids. Germline V gene lookup returns CDR1 MNHEY and CDR2 SVGAGI. The V end lost 8 bases, the J end lost 6 bases, and 20 bases lay between the germline ends. The CDR3 is CASARATEAAQPQHF. The CDR3 DNA sequence: TGTGCCAGCGCCAGAGCCACGGAGGCTGCTCAGCCCCAGCATTTT.

V is TRBV24-1 and J is TRBJ2-5; 8 nucleotides align to TRBD2. J lost 0 bases, V lost 3 bases, and 5 bases had no gene match. From germline, CDR1 is KGHDR and CDR2 SFDVKD. There are 16 residues in the CDR3. CDR3 sequence reads: CATSDGISGDQETQYF. The DNA of the CDR3 is TGTGCCACCAGTGATGGAATTAGCGGGGACCAAGAGACCCAGTACTTC.

The V and J genes are TRBV9 and TRBJ2-2, with D uncertain. CDR1 is SGDLS and CDR2 is YYNGEE in the germline V gene. V was clipped by 4 bases and J by 6 bases, with 10 bases between them. CDR3 size: 13 residues. The CDR3 region has the DNA TGTGCCAGCAGCCCGGTTGGACCCGGGGAGCTGTTTTTT. It yields the protein CASSPVGPGELFF. The full variable domain, rest sourced from reference TRBV9 and TRBJ2-2, is DSGVTQTPKHLITATGQRVTLRCSPRSGDLSVYWYQQSLDQGLQFLIQYYNGEERAKGNILERFSAQQFPDLHSELNLSSLELGDSALYFCASSPVGPGELFFGEGSRLTVL.

This chain connects TRBV28 to TRBJ1-6; TRBD1 matches 7 bases. CDR1 is MDHEN, CDR2 SYDVKM, per germline. The CDR3 extends over 16 amino acids. The ends lost 7 bases at V and 2 bases at J; junction bases unmatched: 8. The CDR3 spells CASIRRGTAYNSPLHF. In DNA, the CDR3 is TGTGCCAGCATCCGCCGCGGGACAGCCTATAATTCACCCCTCCACTTT.

V and J are TRBV2 and TRBJ1-1; D ambiguous. Germline V gene sequence: CDR1 SNHLY, CDR2 FYNNEI. This CDR3 is built from 15 residues. Trimming removed 2 bases at V and 1 base at J, with 11 bases between. CDR3 sequence reads: CASSEMWGGNTEAFF. The CDR3 DNA is TGTGCCAGCAGTGAAATGTGGGGTGGGAACACTGAAGCTTTCTTT.

This rearrangement joins TRBV5-4 to TRBJ1-3; D is possibly TRBD1 (5 bases). CDR1 SGHNT and CDR2 YYREEE come from the germline V gene (reference sequence). The CDR3 runs 16 residues. V gave up 2 bases and J gave up 1 base, with 13 bases separating them. The CDR3 sequence: CASSLLQGNSGNTIYF. Here the CDR3 DNA reads TGTGCCAGCAGCTTACTCCAGGGTAATTCTGGAAACACCATATATTTT.

The chain is built from TRBV5-1 and TRBJ2-5; maybe TRBD2 (7 bases). The V and J ends lost 1 base and 4 bases respectively, with 14 bases between them. CDR3 length: 15 amino acids. Germline loops: CDR1 SGHRS, CDR2 YFSETQ. In DNA form, the CDR3 reads TGCGCCAGCAGCTTGCAGGGGACGGGAGGAGAGACCCAGTACTTC. Translation: CASSLQGTGGETQYF.

This clone occurred once. The chain links TRBV10-3 to TRBJ2-1; D may match TRBD1 or TRBD2 (7 bases each). Trimming pared 11 bases from V and 9 bases from J, leaving 17 bases between. Germline CDR1 and CDR2: ENHRY and SYGVKD. CDR3 size: 12 residues. CDR3 region: CASVQGEGEQFF. In DNA form, the CDR3 reads TGTGCCTCCGTGCAGGGGGAGGGTGAGCAGTTCTTC.

This clone came up a few times. The rearrangement joins TRBV28 to TRBJ1-2, with D possibly TRBD1 on 5 matching bases. This CDR3 spans 11 amino acids. Trimming removed 10 bases at V and 8 bases at J, with 14 bases between. Germline loops: CDR1 MDHEN, CDR2 SYDVKM. The CDR3 DNA follows: TGTGCCACCTTCAGGGTCGGCGGCTACACCTTC. Its translation is CATFRVGGYTF.

The V call is TRBV3-1 (or the pseudogene TRBV3-2), the J call TRBJ1-1, with D possibly TRBD1 on 5 matching bases. The CDR3 length is 14 residues. Trimming pared 7 bases from V and 1 base from J, leaving 13 bases between. Germline CDR1 is LGHDT and CDR2 is YNNKEL (reference sequence). The CDR3 bases are TGTGCCAGCAAATCCGACAGTAAGAACACTGAAGCTTTCTTT. Its protein product is CASKSDSKNTEAFF.

The chain links TRBV11-2 to TRBJ2-2; 9 bases align to TRBD2. CDR1 and CDR2 (germline): SGHAT, FQNNGV. The CDR3 is 15 amino acids. The junction had 11 bases not matched to a gene; V was cut back by 8 bases and J by 7 bases. DNA of the CDR3: TGTGCCAGCGCCTCCGCGGGGGGGGCGTTCGGGGAGCTGTTTTTT. The encoded protein is CASASAGGAFGELFF.

The V gene is TRBV7-3, the J gene TRBJ1-6, with D unresolved. The germline V and J ends were trimmed by 3 bases and 10 bases, with 16 bases remaining between them. The germline gives CDR1 SGHTA, CDR2 FQGTGA. This CDR3 comprises 15 residues. CDR3 sequence: CASSFNALGNSPLHF. The CDR3 DNA reads TGTGCCAGCAGCTTTAATGCTTTGGGGAACTCACCCCTCCACTTT.

V gene TRBV7-2 combines with J gene TRBJ1-4, with 9 bases fitting TRBD1. In germline, CDR1 is SGHTA, CDR2 FQGNSA. V lost 1 base and J lost 5; bases outside the gene matches: 2. The CDR3 extends over 15 amino acids. The CDR3 loop reads CASSLGGQGNEKLFF. The CDR3 DNA follows: TGTGCCAGCAGCTTAGGGGGACAGGGAAATGAAAAACTGTTTTTT.